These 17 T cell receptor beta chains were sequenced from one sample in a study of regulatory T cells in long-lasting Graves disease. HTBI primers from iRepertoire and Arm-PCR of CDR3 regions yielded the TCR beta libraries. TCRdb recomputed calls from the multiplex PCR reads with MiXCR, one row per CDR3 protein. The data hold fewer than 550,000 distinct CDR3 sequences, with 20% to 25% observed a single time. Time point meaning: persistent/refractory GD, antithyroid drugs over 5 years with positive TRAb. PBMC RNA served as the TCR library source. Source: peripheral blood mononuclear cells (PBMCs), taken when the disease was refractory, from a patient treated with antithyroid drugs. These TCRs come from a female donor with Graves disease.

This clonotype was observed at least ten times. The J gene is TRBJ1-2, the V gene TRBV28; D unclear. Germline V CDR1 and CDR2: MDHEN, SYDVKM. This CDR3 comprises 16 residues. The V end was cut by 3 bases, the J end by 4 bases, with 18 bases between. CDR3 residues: CASSLNAKRTAYGYTF. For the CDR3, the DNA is TGTGCCAGCAGTTTGAACGCCAAGAGAACAGCCTATGGCTACACCTTC.

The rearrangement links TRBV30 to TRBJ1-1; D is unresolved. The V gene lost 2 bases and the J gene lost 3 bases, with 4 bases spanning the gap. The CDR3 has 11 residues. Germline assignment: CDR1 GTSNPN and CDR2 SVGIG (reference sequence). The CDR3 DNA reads TGTGCCTGGAGTAAATACACTGAAGCTTTCTTT. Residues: CAWSKYTEAFF.

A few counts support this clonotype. CDR3 nucleotides: TGTGCCAGCAGCGGTTCAGCGGGGACGCAAGAGACCCAGTACTTC. Its translation is CASSGSAGTQETQYF. This chain joins TRBV7-6 and TRBJ2-5, with 7 positions matching TRBD2. Germline CDR1 reads SGHVS; CDR2 reads FNYEAQ. This CDR3 contains 15 residues. V gave up 5 bases and J gave up 2 bases; unmatched junction bases: 8.

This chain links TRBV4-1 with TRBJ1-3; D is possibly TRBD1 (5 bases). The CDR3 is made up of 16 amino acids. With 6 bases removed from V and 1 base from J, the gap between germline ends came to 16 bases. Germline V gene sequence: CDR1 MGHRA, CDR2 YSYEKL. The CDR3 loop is CASRRVGGGSGNTIYF. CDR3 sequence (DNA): TGCGCCAGCAGACGAGTCGGGGGGGGATCTGGAAACACCATATATTTT.

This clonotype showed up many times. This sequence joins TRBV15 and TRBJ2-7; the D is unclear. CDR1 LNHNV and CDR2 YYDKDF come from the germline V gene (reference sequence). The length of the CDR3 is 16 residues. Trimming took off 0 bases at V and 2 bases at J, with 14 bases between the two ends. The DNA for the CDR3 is TGTGCCACCAGCAGAGATCGGTCAAGGACGACCTACGAGCAGTACTTC. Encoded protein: CATSRDRSRTTYEQYF.

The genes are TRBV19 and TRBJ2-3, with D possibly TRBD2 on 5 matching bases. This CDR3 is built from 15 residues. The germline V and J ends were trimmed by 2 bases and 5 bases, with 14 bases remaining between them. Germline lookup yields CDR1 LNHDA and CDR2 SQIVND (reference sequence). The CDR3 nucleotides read TGTGCCAGTAGTATAAGCATTGGACTGGGAGATACGCAGTATTTT. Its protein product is CASSISIGLGDTQYF.

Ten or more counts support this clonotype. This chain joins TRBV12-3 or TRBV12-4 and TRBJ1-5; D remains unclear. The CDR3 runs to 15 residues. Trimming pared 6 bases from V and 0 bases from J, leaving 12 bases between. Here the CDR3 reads CASRSTPNSNQPQHF. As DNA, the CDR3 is TGTGCCAGCAGATCGACGCCAAATAGCAATCAGCCCCAGCATTTT.

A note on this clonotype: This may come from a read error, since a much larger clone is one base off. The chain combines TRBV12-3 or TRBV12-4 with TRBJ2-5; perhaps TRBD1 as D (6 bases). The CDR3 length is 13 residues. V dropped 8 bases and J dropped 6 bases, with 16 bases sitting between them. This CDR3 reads CASQDSAEKTQYF. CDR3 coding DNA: TGTGCCAGCCAGGACAGCGCGGAAAAGACCCAGTACTTC.

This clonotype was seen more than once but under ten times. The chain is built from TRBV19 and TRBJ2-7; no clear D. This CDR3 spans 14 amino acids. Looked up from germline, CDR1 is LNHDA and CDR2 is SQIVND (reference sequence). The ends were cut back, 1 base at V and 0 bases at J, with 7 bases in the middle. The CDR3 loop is CASSIGGYSYEQYF. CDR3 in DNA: TGTGCCAGTAGTATAGGAGGCTACTCCTACGAGCAGTACTTC.

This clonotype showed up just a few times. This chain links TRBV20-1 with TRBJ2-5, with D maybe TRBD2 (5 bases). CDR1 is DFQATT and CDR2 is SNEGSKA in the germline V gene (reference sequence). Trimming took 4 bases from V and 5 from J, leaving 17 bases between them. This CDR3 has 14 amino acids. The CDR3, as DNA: TGCAGTGCTACAGCGGCCGCCGGTGGGGAGACCCAGTACTTC. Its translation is CSATAAAGGETQYF.

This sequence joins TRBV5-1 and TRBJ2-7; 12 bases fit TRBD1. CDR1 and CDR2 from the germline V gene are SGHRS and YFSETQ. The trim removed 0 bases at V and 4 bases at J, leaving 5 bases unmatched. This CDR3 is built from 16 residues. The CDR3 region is CASSLGDRGRVYEQYF. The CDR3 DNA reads TGCGCCAGCAGCTTGGGGGACAGGGGGCGTGTATACGAGCAGTACTTC. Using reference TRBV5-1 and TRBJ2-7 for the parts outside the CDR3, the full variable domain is KAGVTQTPRYLIKTRGQQVTLSCSPISGHRSVSWYQQTPGQGLQFLFEYFSETQRNKGNFPGRFSGRQFSNSRSEMNVSTLELGDSALYLCASSLGDRGRVYEQYFGPGTRLTVT.

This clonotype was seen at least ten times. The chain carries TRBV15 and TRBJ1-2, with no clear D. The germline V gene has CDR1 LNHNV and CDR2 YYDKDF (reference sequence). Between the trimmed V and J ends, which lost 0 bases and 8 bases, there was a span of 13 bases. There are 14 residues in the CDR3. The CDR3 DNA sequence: TGTGCCACCAGCAGAGAAAGGGAAGAGAGGGGCTACACCTTC. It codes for CATSREREERGYTF. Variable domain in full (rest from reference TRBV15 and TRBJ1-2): DAMVIQNPRYQVTQFGKPVTLSCSQTLNHNVMYWYQQKSSQAPKLLFHYYDKDFNNEADTPDNFQSRRPNTSFCFLDIRSPGLGDTAMYLCATSREREERGYTFGSGTRLTVV.

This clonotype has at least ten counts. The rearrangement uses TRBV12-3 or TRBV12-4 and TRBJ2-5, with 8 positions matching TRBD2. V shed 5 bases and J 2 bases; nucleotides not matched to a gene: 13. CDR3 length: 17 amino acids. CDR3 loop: CASSETEGLVPQETQYF. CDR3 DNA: TGTGCCAGCAGTGAAACGGAGGGACTAGTCCCGCAAGAGACCCAGTACTTC.

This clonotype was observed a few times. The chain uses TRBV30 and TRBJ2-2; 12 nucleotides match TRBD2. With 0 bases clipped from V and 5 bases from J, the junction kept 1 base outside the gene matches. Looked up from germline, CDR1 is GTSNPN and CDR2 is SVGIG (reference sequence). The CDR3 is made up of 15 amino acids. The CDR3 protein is CAWSVLAGGTGELFF. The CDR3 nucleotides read TGTGCCTGGAGTGTCCTAGCGGGAGGGACCGGGGAGCTGTTTTTT.

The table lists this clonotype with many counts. The CDR3 region has the DNA TGTGCCAGCAGTCATGACAGATCCTACGAGCAGTACTTC. Translating it yields CASSHDRSYEQYF. The V and J genes are TRBV2 and TRBJ2-7; weak D call: TRBD1 (5 bases). Trimming stripped 5 bases from V and 1 base from J, with 9 bases between. The CDR3 spans 13 residues. Germline CDR1 SNHLY, CDR2 FYNNEI.

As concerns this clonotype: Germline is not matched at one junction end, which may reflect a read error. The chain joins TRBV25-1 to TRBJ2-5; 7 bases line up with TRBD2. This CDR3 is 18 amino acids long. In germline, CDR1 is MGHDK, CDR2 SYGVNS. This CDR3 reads CASSKYKTQTSYEETQYF. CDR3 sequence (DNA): TGTGCCAGCAGTAAATACAAAACGCAGACTAGCTACGAAGAGACCCAGTACTTC.

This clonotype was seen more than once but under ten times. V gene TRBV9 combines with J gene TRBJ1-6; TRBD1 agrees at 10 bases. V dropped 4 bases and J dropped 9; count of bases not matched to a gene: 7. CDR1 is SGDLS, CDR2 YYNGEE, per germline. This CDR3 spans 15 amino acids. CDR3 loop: CASSTTRDRGSPLHF. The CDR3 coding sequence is TGTGCCAGCAGCACGACCCGGGACAGGGGTTCACCCCTCCACTTT.